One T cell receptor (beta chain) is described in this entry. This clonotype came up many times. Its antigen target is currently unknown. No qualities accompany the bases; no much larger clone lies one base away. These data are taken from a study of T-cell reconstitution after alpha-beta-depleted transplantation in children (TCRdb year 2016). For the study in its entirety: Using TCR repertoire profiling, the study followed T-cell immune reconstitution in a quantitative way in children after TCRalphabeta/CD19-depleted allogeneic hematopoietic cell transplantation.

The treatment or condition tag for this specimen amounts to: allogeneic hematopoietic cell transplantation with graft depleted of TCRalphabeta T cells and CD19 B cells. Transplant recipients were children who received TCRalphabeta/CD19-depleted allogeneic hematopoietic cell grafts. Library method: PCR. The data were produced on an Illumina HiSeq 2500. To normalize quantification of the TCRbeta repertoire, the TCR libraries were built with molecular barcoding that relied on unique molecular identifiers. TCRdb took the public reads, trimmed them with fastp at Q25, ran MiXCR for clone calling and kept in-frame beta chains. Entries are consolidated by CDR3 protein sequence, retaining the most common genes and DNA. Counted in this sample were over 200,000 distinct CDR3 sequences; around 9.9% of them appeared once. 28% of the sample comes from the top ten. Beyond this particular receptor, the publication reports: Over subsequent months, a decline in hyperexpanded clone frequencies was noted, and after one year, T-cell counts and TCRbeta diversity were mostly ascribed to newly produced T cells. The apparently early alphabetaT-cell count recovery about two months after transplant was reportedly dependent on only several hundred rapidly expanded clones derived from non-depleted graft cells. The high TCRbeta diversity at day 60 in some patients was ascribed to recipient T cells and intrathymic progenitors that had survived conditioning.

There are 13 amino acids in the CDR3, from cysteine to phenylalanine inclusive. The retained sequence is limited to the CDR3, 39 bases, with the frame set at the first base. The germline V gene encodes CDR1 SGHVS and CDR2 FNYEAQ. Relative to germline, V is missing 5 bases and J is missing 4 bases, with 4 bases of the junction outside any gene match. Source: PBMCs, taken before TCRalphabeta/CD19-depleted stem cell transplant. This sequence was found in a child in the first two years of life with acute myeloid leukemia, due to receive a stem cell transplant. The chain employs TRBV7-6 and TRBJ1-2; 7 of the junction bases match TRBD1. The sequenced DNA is TGTGCCAGCAGCGAGGGACAGAGCTATGGCTACACCTTC. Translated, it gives CASSEGQSYGYTF. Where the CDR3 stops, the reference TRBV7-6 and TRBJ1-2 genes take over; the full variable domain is GAGVSQSPRYKVTKRGQDVALRCDPISGHVSLYWYRQALGQGPEFLTYFNYEAQQDKSGLPNDRFSAERPEGSISTLTIQRTEQRDSAMYRCASSEGQSYGYTFGSGTRLTVV.